This T cell receptor (beta chain) was sequenced during a study of blood T cell repertoires in COVID-19. V gave up 1 base and J gave up 12 bases, with 12 bases separating them. The CDR3 is 12 amino acids. Only in-frame clones appear in the TCRdb table, and some are missing; sequencing was by immunoSEQ multiplex PCR. Of about 160,000 clones in the sample, more than 60% were seen once. Material: peripheral blood. V gene TRBV12-3 or TRBV12-4 combines with J gene TRBJ1-1; a weak D match, TRBD1 (5 bases). The receptor was isolated from a man aged 60-69 years with acute or convalescent COVID-19. In DNA, the CDR3 is TGTGCCAGCAGTTTAGTCAGGGATGCAACTTTCTTT. It specifies CASSLVRDATFF.